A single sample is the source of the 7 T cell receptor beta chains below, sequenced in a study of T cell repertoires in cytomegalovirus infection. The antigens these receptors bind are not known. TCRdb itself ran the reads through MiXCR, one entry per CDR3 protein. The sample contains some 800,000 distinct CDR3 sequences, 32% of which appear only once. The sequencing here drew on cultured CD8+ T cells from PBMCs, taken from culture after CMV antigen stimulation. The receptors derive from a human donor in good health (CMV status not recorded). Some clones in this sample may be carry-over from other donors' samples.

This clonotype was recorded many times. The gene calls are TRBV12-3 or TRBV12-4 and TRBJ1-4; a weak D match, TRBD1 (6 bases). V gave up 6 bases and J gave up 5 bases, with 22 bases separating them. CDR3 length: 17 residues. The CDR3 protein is CASSPGTQYRENEKLFF. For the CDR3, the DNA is TGTGCCAGCAGCCCAGGGACTCAGTACAGGGAAAATGAAAAACTGTTTTTT.

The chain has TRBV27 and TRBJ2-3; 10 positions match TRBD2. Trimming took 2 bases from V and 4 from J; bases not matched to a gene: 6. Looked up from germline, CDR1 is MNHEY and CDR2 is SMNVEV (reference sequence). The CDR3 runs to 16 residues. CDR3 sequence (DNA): TGTGCCAGCAGTTTAACTAGCGGGGAGTTCCCAGATACGCAGTATTTT. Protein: CASSLTSGEFPDTQYF.

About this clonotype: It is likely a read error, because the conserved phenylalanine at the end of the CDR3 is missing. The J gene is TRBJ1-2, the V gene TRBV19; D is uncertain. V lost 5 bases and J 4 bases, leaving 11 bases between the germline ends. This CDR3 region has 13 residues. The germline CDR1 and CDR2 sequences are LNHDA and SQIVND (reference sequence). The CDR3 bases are TGTGCCAGTAGTCCGAGGACCCTCTATGGCTACACCCTC. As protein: CASSPRTLYGYTL.

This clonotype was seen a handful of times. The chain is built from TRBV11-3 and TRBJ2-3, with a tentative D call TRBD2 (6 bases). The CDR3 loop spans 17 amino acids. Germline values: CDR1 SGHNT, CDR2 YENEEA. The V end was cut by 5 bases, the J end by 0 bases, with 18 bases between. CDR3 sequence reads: CASSPRDSHSSTDTQYF. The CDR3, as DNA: TGTGCCAGCAGCCCTAGGGACTCTCATTCTAGCACAGATACGCAGTATTTT.

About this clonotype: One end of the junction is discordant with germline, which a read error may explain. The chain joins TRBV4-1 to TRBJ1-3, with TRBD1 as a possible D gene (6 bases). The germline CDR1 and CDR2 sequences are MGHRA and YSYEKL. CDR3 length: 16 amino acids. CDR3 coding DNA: TGCGCCAGCAGCCAAGATGGCAGGGGCTCTGGAAACATCATATATTTT. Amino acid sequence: CASSQDGRGSGNIIYF.

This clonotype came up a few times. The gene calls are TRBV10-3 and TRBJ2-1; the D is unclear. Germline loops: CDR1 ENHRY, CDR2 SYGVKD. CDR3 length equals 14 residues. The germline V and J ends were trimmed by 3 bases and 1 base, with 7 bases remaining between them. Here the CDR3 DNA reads TGTGCCATCAGTGAAAAGGATTCCTACAATGAGCAGTTCTTC. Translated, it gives CAISEKDSYNEQFF.

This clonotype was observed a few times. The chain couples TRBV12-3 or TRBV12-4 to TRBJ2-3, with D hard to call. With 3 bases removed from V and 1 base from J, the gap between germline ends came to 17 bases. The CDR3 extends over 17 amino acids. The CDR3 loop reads CASSFSIGATGTDTQYF. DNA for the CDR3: TGTGCCAGCAGTTTTAGCATCGGCGCGACCGGCACAGATACGCAGTATTTT.